One and the same sample provided the 27 T cell receptor beta chains below, sequenced in a study of CD8+ T cells in alopecia areata. Treatment given: oral pan-JAK inhibitor, 5-10 mg twice daily. In each case, RNA was isolated and then reverse transcribed into cDNA as the sequencing template. Only in-frame clones appear in the TCRdb table, and some are missing; sequencing was by immunoSEQ multiplex PCR. The sample has fewer than 250,000 clones; 64% are singletons. Sample: CD4+ T cells sorted from blood, taken at week 4, from a patient treated with tofacitinib. The receptors derive from a human donor with alopecia areata.

This clone appeared a single time. The chain employs TRBV11-2 and TRBJ1-1; D is ambiguous. V shed 2 bases and J shed 3 bases, with 10 bases lying between them. Germline V gene lookup returns CDR1 SGHAT and CDR2 FQNNGV. The CDR3 extends over 14 amino acids. CDR3 sequence reads: CASSLKPRDTEAFF. DNA for the CDR3: TGTGCCAGCAGCTTAAAGCCCCGGGACACTGAAGCTTTCTTT.

As DNA, the CDR3 is TGTGCCAGCAGCCTCGGGACCCGTAGCTATGAGCAGTTCTTC. Its protein product is CASSLGTRSYEQFF. The chain links TRBV7-2 to TRBJ2-1; TRBD1 or TRBD2 may be the D gene (5 bases each). The CDR3 runs 14 residues. V was shortened by 5 bases and J by 8 bases, with 16 bases between the two germline ends. Germline lookup yields CDR1 SGHTA and CDR2 FQGNSA.

V gene TRBV29-1 combines with J gene TRBJ1-2; the match to TRBD1 covers 9 bases. CDR1 and CDR2 (germline): SQVTM, ANQGSEA. The V segment lost 4 bases and the J segment 8 bases; nucleotides outside the gene matches: 11. The CDR3 has 14 residues. CDR3 nucleotide sequence: TGCAGCGTTGGCGGAAGGGACAGGGTGGGCGGCTACACCTTC. Translation gives CSVGGRDRVGGYTF.

The rearrangement uses TRBV28 and TRBJ1-5, with 8 bases identical to TRBD1. Germline V gene data show CDR1 as MDHEN and CDR2 as SYDVKM. Trimming at V came to 5 bases and at J to 6 bases, leaving 9 bases not matched to a gene. CDR3 size: 15 residues. The CDR3 protein is CASSLGQGGFQPQHF. As DNA, the CDR3 is TGTGCCAGCAGTCTAGGACAGGGCGGGTTTCAGCCCCAGCATTTT.

This clone was counted between two and nine times. The chain couples TRBV9 to TRBJ2-7; 7 positions agree with TRBD1. The CDR3 extends over 15 amino acids. CDR1 and CDR2 (germline): SGDLS, YYNGEE. J gave up 2 bases and V 3 bases, and 8 bases lay outside the gene matches. DNA for the CDR3: TGTGCCAGCAGCGCCTCGGGACAGCCTACCTACGAGCAGTACTTC. This gives the protein CASSASGQPTYEQYF.

This clone has a handful of counts. V and J are TRBV7-2 and TRBJ2-5, with 10 bases matching TRBD1. The V gene's germline CDR1 is SGHTA and CDR2 FQGNSA. Unmatched junction bases numbered 5, after V lost 5 bases and J lost 5 bases. The CDR3 runs 14 residues. Written as DNA, the CDR3 is TGTGCCAGCAGCCCGGAGGGACAGGGGGAGACCCAGTACTTC. The encoded protein is CASSPEGQGETQYF.

The chain joins TRBV19 to TRBJ1-2, with 7 nucleotides matching TRBD1. Germline CDR1 and CDR2: LNHDA and SQIVND (reference sequence). The CDR3 spans 13 residues. J was trimmed by 6 bases and V by 9 bases; bases with no gene match: 10. The CDR3 region has the DNA TGTGCCAGCCGATATCGACAGGGTGATGGCTACACCTTC. Its translation is CASRYRQGDGYTF.

The chain couples TRBV30 to TRBJ2-3, with TRBD2 matching 8 bases. The CDR3 totals 13 residues. Trimming at V came to 5 bases and at J to 1 base, leaving 2 bases not matched to a gene. Germline CDR1 reads GTSNPN; CDR2 reads SVGIG (reference sequence). DNA of the CDR3: TGTGCCTGGCGGGGGGGAGGCACAGATACGCAGTATTTT. It yields the protein CAWRGGGTDTQYF.

The rearrangement joins TRBV5-1 to TRBJ2-3; D is perhaps TRBD1 (5 bases). CDR3 length: 14 amino acids. Trimming removed 6 bases from V and 3 bases from J, with 14 bases in between. The germline CDR1 and CDR2 sequences are SGHRS and YFSETQ. CDR3 DNA: TGCGCCAGCACCCCCCAGGGTGGGACAGATACGCAGTATTTT. Translating it yields CASTPQGGTDTQYF.

CDR3: CASSPRGPYNEQFF. The CDR3 coding sequence is TGTGCCAGCAGCCCCCGGGGACCTTACAATGAGCAGTTCTTC. V usage is TRBV7-3 and J usage is TRBJ2-1; D may be TRBD1 or TRBD2 (5 bases each). CDR1 is SGHTA and CDR2 is FQGTGA in the germline V gene. The CDR3 loop spans 14 amino acids. V was shortened by 5 bases and J by 4 bases, with 12 bases between the two germline ends.

The J gene is TRBJ2-1, the V gene TRBV29-1; TRBD1 matches at 8 bases. There are 15 residues in the CDR3. With V trimmed by 7 bases and J by 3 bases, 11 bases remained unmatched. The V gene's germline CDR1 is SQVTM and CDR2 ANQGSEA. The CDR3 sequence: CSGTAGTGLYNEQFF. In nucleotides, the CDR3 is TGCAGCGGAACCGCCGGGACAGGCCTCTACAATGAGCAGTTCTTC.

This chain links TRBV19 with TRBJ2-5; the D gene could be TRBD1 or TRBD2 (5 bases each). The ends were cut back, 6 bases at V and 4 bases at J, with 6 bases in the middle. Per the germline V gene, CDR1 is LNHDA and CDR2 is SQIVND (reference sequence). CDR3 length equals 11 residues. CDR3 in DNA: TGTGCCAGTAGGAGGGGAGAGACCCAGTACTTC. Its protein product is CASRRGETQYF.

In its sample, this clone was seen a few times. The chain carries TRBV15 and TRBJ2-3; D is ambiguous. V was shortened by 5 bases and J by 4 bases, with 10 bases between the two germline ends. This CDR3 contains 13 residues. Germline V gives CDR1 LNHNV, CDR2 YYDKDF (reference sequence). Written as DNA, the CDR3 is TGTGCCACCAGCCCCCCGATGTCAGATACGCAGTATTTT. Its translation is CATSPPMSDTQYF.

V and J are TRBV5-1 and TRBJ2-1; the D is unclear. V lost 5 bases and J lost 7, with 7 bases in between. CDR1 is SGHRS, CDR2 YFSETQ, per germline. CDR3 length: 11 residues. CDR3 in amino acids: CASRGWNEQFF. CDR3 nucleotide sequence: TGCGCCAGCAGAGGATGGAATGAGCAGTTCTTC.

This chain connects TRBV7-2 to TRBJ1-5; possibly TRBD1 for D (5 bases). The CDR3 covers 14 residues. Germline V gene data show CDR1 as SGHTA and CDR2 as FQGNSA. V lost 1 base to trimming and J lost 3 bases, with 7 bases between them. The CDR3 nucleotides are TGTGCCAGCAGCTTAGGACAGACCAATCAGCCCCAGCATTTT. It is translated as CASSLGQTNQPQHF.

This chain uses TRBV2 with TRBJ2-2; 8 positions match TRBD2. J gave up 5 bases and V 0 bases, and 8 bases lay outside the gene matches. From germline, CDR1 is SNHLY and CDR2 FYNNEI. This CDR3 spans 17 amino acids. CDR3 protein: CASSEAWRGDFTGELFF. CDR3 DNA: TGTGCCAGCAGTGAAGCGTGGCGGGGGGATTTTACCGGGGAGCTGTTTTTT.

The rearrangement joins TRBV19 to TRBJ2-6; D perhaps matches TRBD1 (6 bases). The CDR3 contains 17 residues. The V and J ends lost 5 bases and 0 bases respectively, with 14 bases between them. Germline loops: CDR1 LNHDA, CDR2 SQIVND (reference sequence). The CDR3 spells CASSPDSASSGANVLTF. In nucleotides, the CDR3 is TGTGCCAGTAGTCCGGACAGTGCTAGCTCTGGGGCCAACGTCCTGACTTTC.

In this sample, this clone turned up once. The chain combines TRBV30 with TRBJ1-5, with unresolved D. The germline CDR1 and CDR2 sequences are GTSNPN and SVGIG (reference sequence). Trimming took 2 bases from V and 3 from J, leaving 8 bases between them. This CDR3 is built from 13 residues. The CDR3 loop is CAWSKDNNQPQHF. The CDR3 DNA sequence: TGTGCCTGGAGTAAAGATAACAATCAGCCCCAGCATTTT. Drawing the rest from reference TRBV30 and TRBJ1-5, the complete variable domain is SQTIHQWPATLVQPVGSPLSLECTVEGTSNPNLYWYRQAAGRGLQLLFYSVGIGQISSEVPQNLSASRPQDRQFILSSKKLLLSDSGFYLCAWSKDNNQPQHFGDGTRLSIL.

This clone was found a few times. The J gene is TRBJ2-1, the V gene TRBV4-3; D remains ambiguous. The CDR3 has 16 amino acids. V lost 4 bases, J lost 1 base, and 14 bases lay in between. Germline CDR1 is LGHNA and CDR2 is YSLEER. Written as DNA, the CDR3 is TGCGCCAGCAGCCCGTCCGGTCATCAATCCTACAATGAGCAGTTCTTC. Protein: CASSPSGHQSYNEQFF.

The chain links TRBV29-1 to TRBJ1-5; no firm D call. The CDR3 sequence is 14 residues long. V dropped 4 bases and J dropped 6 bases, with 16 bases sitting between them. Germline assignment: CDR1 SQVTM and CDR2 ANQGSEA. Here the CDR3 reads CSVVLDNQSQPQHF. In nucleotides, the CDR3 is TGCAGCGTTGTACTAGACAACCAAAGTCAGCCCCAGCATTTT.

This clone has only a few counts. The V gene is TRBV29-1, the J gene TRBJ1-1; a weak D match, TRBD1 (5 bases). This CDR3 contains 14 residues. Germline loops: CDR1 SQVTM, CDR2 ANQGSEA. Trimming removed 3 bases at V and 6 bases at J, with 17 bases between. The DNA for the CDR3 is TGCAGCGTTGATTCAGGGTTGGGTAGCGCTGAAGCTTTCTTT. As protein: CSVDSGLGSAEAFF.

In DNA form, the CDR3 reads TGTGCCAGCACCTGGGGGGGAGCCCTATCCTACGAGCAGTACTTC. Translating it yields CASTWGGALSYEQYF. The chain has TRBV7-2 and TRBJ2-7, with 7 bases aligning to TRBD2. Germline CDR1 reads SGHTA; CDR2 reads FQGNSA. Losses at the gene ends were 7 bases for V and 1 base for J; bases not matched to a gene: 10. The CDR3 spans 15 residues.

This chain links TRBV19 with TRBJ2-5; D remains unclear. Germline CDR1 and CDR2: LNHDA and SQIVND (reference sequence). There are 13 residues in the CDR3. The ends were cut back, 6 bases at V and 5 bases at J, with 13 bases in the middle. The CDR3 loop reads CASSTTVGETQYF. The CDR3 nucleotides read TGTGCCAGTAGCACGACCGTAGGGGAGACCCAGTACTTC.

This rearrangement joins TRBV9 to TRBJ2-3; TRBD2 aligns across 8 bases. V gave up 2 bases and J gave up 5 bases; unmatched junction bases: 7. The CDR3 covers 15 residues. Germline V CDR1 and CDR2: SGDLS, YYNGEE. The CDR3 loop is CASSVSGAAGDTQYF. In nucleotides, the CDR3 is TGTGCCAGCAGCGTTAGCGGGGCGGCGGGAGATACGCAGTATTTT.

The chain has TRBV18 and TRBJ2-3; possibly TRBD1 for D (6 bases). This CDR3 is built from 16 residues. Trimming stripped 2 bases from V and 4 bases from J, with 16 bases between. Germline CDR1 and CDR2: KGHSH and LQKENI. The CDR3 here is CASSPGGFGSADTQYF. In DNA, the CDR3 is TGTGCCAGCTCACCAGGGGGCTTTGGCAGCGCAGATACGCAGTATTTT.

This chain links TRBV25-1 with TRBJ2-1; D remains unclear. Trimming pared 5 bases from V and 9 bases from J, leaving 17 bases between. The CDR3 is made up of 14 amino acids. The V gene's germline CDR1 is MGHDK and CDR2 SYGVNS. The CDR3 region has the DNA TGTGCCAGCAGTCTCGGACGGCGCCAGACTGAGCAGTTCTTC. Its protein is CASSLGRRQTEQFF.

This chain connects TRBV6-5 to TRBJ2-7, with a weak D call TRBD2 (7 bases). CDR1 is MNHEY, CDR2 SVGAGI, per germline. The V gene lost 0 bases and the J gene lost 2 bases, with 11 bases spanning the gap. CDR3 length: 15 amino acids. For the CDR3, the DNA is TGTGCCAGCAGTTACTCGGCGGGGGCCACCTACGAGCAGTACTTC. It is translated as CASSYSAGATYEQYF.